This T cell receptor (beta chain) is from a study of radiotherapy plus CTLA-4 blockade in lung cancer. Whole-study context: 18% of patients responded objectively, and roughly 34% achieved disease control. General study results and limits: Dynamics of early blood T cell clones, together with interferon-beta, were reportedly the best predictors of response. Clones of tumor-derived TCRs expanded in blood after radiotherapy plus ipilimumab.

The V and J ends lost 0 bases and 7 bases, in that order; junction bases with no gene match: 11. This CDR3 comprises 17 residues. Germline-derived CDR1 and CDR2 are LNHNV and YYDKDF (reference sequence). On this clone: Its target is not known.

Treatment of patients with chemo-refractory metastatic non-small-cell lung cancer consisted of focal radiation plus CTLA-4 blockade with ipilimumab. Using immunoSEQ multiplex PCR, the repertoire was profiled, and TCRdb retains in-frame clones only, with some absent. Counted here are about 51,000 clones, 77% occurring once; the ten biggest clones make up about 2.2%. The sequencing used peripheral blood, collected from a patient treated with radiotherapy plus ipilimumab. The clonotype comes from a human donor with non-small cell lung cancer whose response to radiotherapy plus ipilimumab could not be evaluated. V and J are TRBV15 and TRBJ2-1; 8 nucleotides match TRBD2. The CDR3 loop reads CATSRDREGGRRNEQFF. DNA for the CDR3: TGTGCCACCAGCAGAGATCGGGAGGGCGGGAGGAGGAATGAGCAGTTCTTC.